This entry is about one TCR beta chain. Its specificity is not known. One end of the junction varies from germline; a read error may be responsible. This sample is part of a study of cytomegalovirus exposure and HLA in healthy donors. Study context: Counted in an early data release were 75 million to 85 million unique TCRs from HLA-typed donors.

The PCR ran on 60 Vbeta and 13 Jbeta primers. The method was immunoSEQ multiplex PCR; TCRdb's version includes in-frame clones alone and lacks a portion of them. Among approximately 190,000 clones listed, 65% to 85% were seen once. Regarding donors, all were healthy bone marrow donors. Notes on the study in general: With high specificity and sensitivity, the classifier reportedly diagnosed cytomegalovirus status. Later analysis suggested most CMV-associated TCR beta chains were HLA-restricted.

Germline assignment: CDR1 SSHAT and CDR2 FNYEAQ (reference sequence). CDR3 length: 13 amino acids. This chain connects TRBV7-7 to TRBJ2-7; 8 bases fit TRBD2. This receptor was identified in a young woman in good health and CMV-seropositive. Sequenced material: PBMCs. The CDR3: CASSLGLGNEQYF. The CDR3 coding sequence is TGTGCTAGCAGCTTGGGACTAGGTAACGAGCAGTACTTC.